Listed here are 25 T cell receptor beta chains from one sample, sequenced in a study of shared clonotypes between healthy human individuals. The protocol was immunoSEQ multiplex PCR, while the TCRdb copy is restricted to in-frame clones and leaves out a portion. Here the sample spans around 1.6 million clones, approximately 98% being singletons. The sequenced sample was naive CD4+ T cells sorted from blood. Noted subset: CD45RA+ positively selected. All receptors come from a man under 40 in good health.

The J gene is TRBJ1-2, the V gene TRBV6-6, with D possibly being TRBD1 (5 bases). This CDR3 is 12 amino acids long. Trimming removed 7 bases at V and 6 bases at J, with 12 bases between. Germline V gene lookup returns CDR1 MNHNY and CDR2 SVGAGI (reference sequence). CDR3 in amino acids: CASTRQSDGYTF. The CDR3 DNA sequence: TGTGCCAGCACCCGACAGTCGGATGGCTACACCTTC.

This rearrangement joins TRBV11-3 to TRBJ2-7; 7 bases agree with TRBD1. The V gene's germline CDR1 is SGHNT and CDR2 YENEEA. The V segment lost 5 bases and the J segment 0 bases; nucleotides outside the gene matches: 4. CDR3 length: 14 residues. For the CDR3, the DNA is TGTGCCAGCAGCCCGGGACAGAGCTCCTACGAGCAGTACTTC. This gives the protein CASSPGQSSYEQYF. Full variable domain (outside the CDR3, taken from reference TRBV11-3 and TRBJ2-7): EAGVVQSPRYKIIEKKQPVAFWCNPISGHNTLYWYLQNLGQGPELLIRYENEEAVDDSQLPKDRFSAERLKGVDSTLKIQPAELGDSAVYLCASSPGQSSYEQYFGPGTRLTVT.

V and J are TRBV27 and TRBJ2-7; 9 bases fit TRBD1. The CDR3 consists of 15 residues. Germline CDR1 is MNHEY and CDR2 is SMNVEV (reference sequence). Trimming cost V 5 bases and J 4 bases; bases outside gene matches: 9. CDR3 DNA sequence: TGTGCCAGCAGTAAAATGGGACAGGGACTATACGAGCAGTACTTC. Translated: CASSKMGQGLYEQYF.

The V call is TRBV28, the J call TRBJ1-4; D gene unclear. The CDR3 has 17 amino acids. Germline CDR1 and CDR2: MDHEN and SYDVKM. V lost 2 bases to trimming and J lost 7 bases, with 20 bases between them. This CDR3 is CASSLERPGVRGEKLFF. The CDR3 nucleotides read TGTGCCAGCAGTTTAGAGCGCCCAGGAGTACGGGGTGAAAAACTGTTTTTT.

The chain carries TRBV28 and TRBJ2-7, with D possibly being TRBD2 (6 bases). Trimming stripped 1 base from V and 6 bases from J, with 13 bases between. This CDR3 comprises 14 residues. Germline CDR1 MDHEN, CDR2 SYDVKM. The CDR3 sequence: CASSLSLGGREQYF. CDR3 nucleotide sequence: TGTGCCAGCAGTTTATCTCTTGGAGGGCGCGAGCAGTACTTC.

The gene calls are TRBV5-6 and TRBJ2-7; D unresolved. The CDR3 extends over 14 amino acids. The V and J ends lost 0 bases and 2 bases respectively, with 9 bases between them. Per germline, CDR1 SGHDT and CDR2 YYEEEE. This CDR3 is CASSLVHLTYEQYF. In nucleotides, the CDR3 is TGTGCCAGCAGCTTGGTCCATCTAACCTACGAGCAGTACTTC.

The rearrangement links TRBV11-2 to TRBJ1-5; 7 bases are shared with TRBD1. The CDR3 is 16 residues long. Germline-derived CDR1 and CDR2 are SGHAT and FQNNGV. Unmatched junction bases numbered 8, after V lost 5 bases and J lost 1 base. CDR3 sequence reads: CASSRLGGISNQPQHF. DNA of the CDR3: TGTGCCAGCAGCCGTTTAGGGGGCATAAGCAATCAGCCCCAGCATTTT.

A word on this clone: Other DNA sequences within the sample encode an identical CDR3. The chain has TRBV29-1 and TRBJ2-5; a possible D gene is TRBD1 (8 bases). V shed 7 bases and J shed 5 bases, with 23 bases lying between them. Germline CDR1 reads SQVTM; CDR2 reads ANQGSEA. The CDR3 loop spans 15 amino acids. CDR3 DNA: TGCAGCGCAGGGACCACAGGGGGGGAGGGGGAGACCCAGTACTTC. Amino acids: CSAGTTGGEGETQYF.

The chain carries TRBV28 and TRBJ1-1, with D unclear. CDR1 is MDHEN and CDR2 is SYDVKM in the germline V gene. This CDR3 contains 11 residues. V was trimmed by 3 bases and J by 7 bases, leaving 6 bases between them. The DNA of the CDR3 is TGTGCCAGCAGTTTGATCGGTGAAGCTTTCTTT. The encoded protein is CASSLIGEAFF.

The gene calls are TRBV5-6 and TRBJ2-3; 10 nucleotides line up with TRBD2. Trimming at V came to 4 bases and at J to 3 bases, leaving 5 bases not matched to a gene. Germline V gives CDR1 SGHDT, CDR2 YYEEEE. The CDR3 loop spans 15 amino acids. The chain's CDR3 is CASSKAGGPTDTQYF. In nucleotides, the CDR3 is TGTGCCAGCAGCAAAGCGGGAGGGCCGACAGATACGCAGTATTTT. Based on the CDR3 plus reference TRBV5-6 and TRBJ2-3, the full variable domain is DAGVTQSPTHLIKTRGQQVTLRCSPKSGHDTVSWYQQALGQGPQFIFQYYEEEERQRGNFPDRFSGHQFPNYSSELNVNALLLGDSALYLCASSKAGGPTDTQYFGPGTRLTVL.

The gene calls are TRBV6-8 and TRBJ1-5; 8 nucleotides line up with TRBD1. CDR3 length: 14 residues. The junction had 9 bases not matched to a gene; V was cut back by 10 bases and J by 4 bases. Looked up from germline, CDR1 is MNHGY and CDR2 is SAAAGT. The CDR3, as DNA: TGTGCCAACCCGGACAGGGAAGTAAATCAGCCCCAGCATTTT. Amino acids: CANPDREVNQPQHF.

The gene calls are TRBV27 and TRBJ2-1; tentatively, D is TRBD2 (6 bases). Trimming stripped 7 bases from V and 5 bases from J, with 15 bases between. Germline V CDR1 and CDR2: MNHEY, SMNVEV (reference sequence). This CDR3 is 14 amino acids long. The CDR3 protein is CASILLANDNEQFF. DNA for the CDR3: TGTGCCAGCATATTGCTAGCGAATGACAATGAGCAGTTCTTC.

The chain carries TRBV10-3 and TRBJ1-4, with TRBD1 as a possible D gene (5 bases). Germline loops: CDR1 ENHRY, CDR2 SYGVKD. Trimming cost V 3 bases and J 6 bases, with 11 bases left between them. The CDR3 spans 14 residues. The CDR3 reads CAISDPGLDEKLFF. The CDR3, as DNA: TGTGCCATCAGTGACCCGGGACTCGATGAAAAACTGTTTTTT.

The chain links TRBV7-8 to TRBJ2-7; 9 positions agree with TRBD2. This CDR3 spans 15 amino acids. Trimming cost V 2 bases and J 4 bases; bases outside gene matches: 6. The germline CDR1 and CDR2 sequences are SGHVS and FQNEAQ. The CDR3 is CASSLRASGDYEQYF. CDR3 sequence (DNA): TGTGCCAGCAGCTTACGGGCTAGCGGGGATTACGAGCAGTACTTC.

The chain carries TRBV7-3 and TRBJ1-1; the D gene is possibly TRBD1 (6 bases). V dropped 6 bases and J dropped 11 bases, with 16 bases sitting between them. The germline V gene encodes CDR1 SGHTA and CDR2 FQGTGA. CDR3 size: 12 residues. CDR3 coding DNA: TGTGCCAGCAGTCTAGAGGGGGGTGATGCTTTCTTT. This translates into CASSLEGGDAFF.

The chain couples TRBV14 to TRBJ2-7, with 13 bases identical to TRBD2. Germline-derived CDR1 and CDR2 are SGHDN and FVKESK. This CDR3 is built from 15 residues. After removal of 4 bases from V and 7 bases from J, the junction contained 7 bases not matched to a gene. The CDR3 protein is CASSPGLAGAREQYF. The CDR3 coding sequence is TGTGCCAGCAGCCCCGGACTAGCGGGAGCTCGGGAGCAGTACTTC.

This chain joins TRBV2 and TRBJ2-1; tentative D call: TRBD2 (5 bases). Germline CDR1 is SNHLY and CDR2 is FYNNEI. Trimming took off 7 bases at V and 3 bases at J, with 10 bases between the two ends. The CDR3 has 13 amino acids. This CDR3 reads CASKAALYNEQFF. In DNA, the CDR3 is TGTGCCAGCAAAGCGGCGCTCTACAATGAGCAGTTCTTC. Drawing the rest from reference TRBV2 and TRBJ2-1, the complete variable domain is EPEVTQTPSHQVTQMGQEVILRCVPISNHLYFYWYRQILGQKVEFLVSFYNNEISEKSEIFDDQFSVERPDGSNFTLKIRSTKLEDSAMYFCASKAALYNEQFFGPGTRLTVL.

The chain is built from TRBV28 and TRBJ2-5; TRBD2 matches at 7 bases. The CDR3 sequence is 17 residues long. Trimming at V came to 2 bases and at J to 2 bases, leaving 11 bases not matched to a gene. Germline V gene lookup returns CDR1 MDHEN and CDR2 SYDVKM. CDR3: CASSLAAVSGLQETQYF. The CDR3 DNA sequence: TGTGCCAGCAGTTTAGCAGCGGTCTCGGGACTACAAGAGACCCAGTACTTC.

V usage is TRBV5-5 and J usage is TRBJ2-1; D uncertain. The CDR3 extends over 13 amino acids. Germline loops: CDR1 SGHKS, CDR2 YYEKEE (reference sequence). V gave up 4 bases and J gave up 3 bases, with 8 bases separating them. Written as DNA, the CDR3 is TGTGCCAGCAGCAGGACGGTCTACAATGAGCAGTTCTTC. It codes for CASSRTVYNEQFF. The complete variable domain, with remaining parts taken from reference TRBV5-5 and TRBJ2-1, reads DAGVTQSPTHLIKTRGQQVTLRCSPISGHKSVSWYQQVLGQGPQFIFQYYEKEERGRGNFPDRFSARQFPNYSSELNVNALLLGDSALYLCASSRTVYNEQFFGPGTRLTVL.

The chain employs TRBV9 and TRBJ1-1; no definite D call. V gave up 0 bases and J gave up 1 base, with 13 bases separating them. Germline CDR1 is SGDLS and CDR2 is YYNGEE. This CDR3 has 16 residues. CDR3 in DNA: TGTGCCAGCAGCGTAGGGGAAGACCGACCGAACACTGAAGCTTTCTTT. It codes for CASSVGEDRPNTEAFF.

The V call is TRBV29-1, the J call TRBJ1-4; D not resolved. The V end lost 8 bases, the J end lost 0 bases, and 22 bases lay between the germline ends. Per the germline V gene, CDR1 is SQVTM and CDR2 is ANQGSEA. This CDR3 contains 17 residues. Here the CDR3 reads CSPLRWPDDTTNEKLFF. The CDR3 bases are TGCAGCCCCCTAAGGTGGCCAGACGATACAACTAATGAAAAACTGTTTTTT. The full variable domain, with the rest looked up from reference TRBV29-1 and TRBJ1-4, is SAVISQKPSRDICQRGTSLTIQCQVDSQVTMMFWYRQQPGQSLTLIATANQGSEATYESGFVIDKFPISRPNLTFSTLTVSNMSPEDSSIYLCSPLRWPDDTTNEKLFFGSGTQLSVL.

The chain uses TRBV6-1 and TRBJ1-2; D is unresolved. CDR3 length: 14 residues. Trimming cost V 1 base and J 4 bases, with 10 bases left between them. Germline CDR1 is MNHNS and CDR2 is SASEGT. CDR3 amino acids: CASSEGLGPYGYTF. CDR3 nucleotide sequence: TGTGCCAGCAGTGAAGGTCTAGGCCCCTATGGCTACACCTTC.

The V gene is TRBV6-5, the J gene TRBJ1-4; maybe TRBD1 (5 bases). V lost 4 bases, J lost 8 bases, and 20 bases lay in between. Germline CDR1 MNHEY, CDR2 SVGAGI. The CDR3 is 16 residues long. CDR3 region: CASSFEGPQHGEKLFF. The CDR3 region has the DNA TGTGCCAGCAGTTTTGAGGGGCCTCAGCACGGAGAAAAACTGTTTTTT.

The V call is TRBV15, the J call TRBJ2-7; D is possibly TRBD1 or TRBD2 (5 bases each). V was cut by 5 bases and J by 2 bases, with 13 bases left in between. Germline CDR1 LNHNV, CDR2 YYDKDF (reference sequence). The CDR3 has 14 residues. The CDR3, as DNA: TGTGCCACCAGCTGGGGACGGCTGACCTACGAGCAGTACTTC. It is translated as CATSWGRLTYEQYF.

The J gene is TRBJ2-3, the V gene TRBV5-1; the match to TRBD1 covers 8 bases. V lost 3 bases to trimming and J lost 5 bases; unmatched junction nucleotides: 11. The CDR3 sequence is 16 residues long. From germline, CDR1 is SGHRS and CDR2 YFSETQ. CDR3: CASSSQQGGRGDTQYF. The CDR3 region has the DNA TGCGCCAGCAGCTCCCAACAGGGGGGAAGAGGAGATACGCAGTATTTT.